Shown below are 18 T cell receptor beta chains from a single sample sequenced in a study of cytomegalovirus exposure and HLA in healthy donors. A multiplex PCR was run with 60 Vbeta primers and 13 Jbeta primers. TCRdb's copy holds only in-frame clones and misses some; the assay was immunoSEQ multiplex PCR. The sample has 150,000 or so clones, 8.5% to 10% seen once. Sequencing used PBMCs. All receptors come from a man aged 50-59 years in good health and CMV-seronegative.

A few counts support this clone. The rearrangement uses TRBV6-5 and TRBJ2-3; 7 nucleotides agree with TRBD1. Germline V lookup: CDR1 MNHEY, CDR2 SVGAGI. V gave up 4 bases and J gave up 3 bases; unmatched junction bases: 7. This CDR3 comprises 15 residues. The CDR3 loop is CASSLNRGRTDTQYF. In DNA, the CDR3 is TGTGCCAGCAGTTTAAACAGGGGTAGAACAGATACGCAGTATTTT.

The table lists this clone with a few counts. V usage is TRBV2 and J usage is TRBJ2-7, with 10 bases matching TRBD1. The length of the CDR3 is 14 residues. Trimming took 7 bases from V and 4 from J; bases not matched to a gene: 7. Germline values: CDR1 SNHLY, CDR2 FYNNEI. The CDR3 here is CASKKGQGTYEQYF. The CDR3 coding sequence is TGTGCCAGCAAAAAGGGACAGGGGACTTACGAGCAGTACTTC.

This clone has a handful of counts. This chain links TRBV5-1 with TRBJ1-4; TRBD1 agrees at 9 bases. In germline, CDR1 is SGHRS, CDR2 YFSETQ. J gave up 5 bases and V 4 bases, and 3 bases lay outside the gene matches. The CDR3 runs to 14 residues. The CDR3 nucleotides are TGCGCCAGCAGCCACGGACAGGGGAATGAAAAACTGTTTTTT. This sequence encodes CASSHGQGNEKLFF. Drawing the rest from reference TRBV5-1 and TRBJ1-4, the complete variable domain is KAGVTQTPRYLIKTRGQQVTLSCSPISGHRSVSWYQQTPGQGLQFLFEYFSETQRNKGNFPGRFSGRQFSNSRSEMNVSTLELGDSALYLCASSHGQGNEKLFFGSGTQLSVL.

This clone was seen more than once but under ten times. The chain carries TRBV2 and TRBJ2-3; 9 bases fit TRBD2. Looked up from germline, CDR1 is SNHLY and CDR2 is FYNNEI. The junction had 8 bases not matched to a gene; V was cut back by 4 bases and J by 0 bases. The CDR3 is 17 residues long. CDR3 in amino acids: CASSGEGLAGSTDTQYF. CDR3 bases: TGTGCCAGCAGTGGGGAGGGGCTAGCGGGAAGCACAGATACGCAGTATTTT. Full variable domain (rest looked up from reference TRBV2 and TRBJ2-3): EPEVTQTPSHQVTQMGQEVILRCVPISNHLYFYWYRQILGQKVEFLVSFYNNEISEKSEIFDDQFSVERPDGSNFTLKIRSTKLEDSAMYFCASSGEGLAGSTDTQYFGPGTRLTVL.

V is TRBV27 and J is TRBJ1-1; no clear D gene. Germline V gene sequence: CDR1 MNHEY, CDR2 SMNVEV (reference sequence). The CDR3 has 14 amino acids. Trimming left V 4 bases short and J 6 bases short, with 15 bases between. For the CDR3, the DNA is TGTGCCAGCAGTTCGGGATCAGTGCAGCCTGAAGCTTTCTTT. Encoded protein: CASSSGSVQPEAFF.

The rearrangement joins TRBV7-3 to TRBJ1-2; 7 nucleotides match TRBD1. This CDR3 has 13 residues. The trim removed 3 bases at V and 6 bases at J, leaving 4 bases unmatched. CDR1 is SGHTA, CDR2 FQGTGA, per germline. The CDR3 DNA is TGTGCCAGCAGCTTCACAGGGGCACATGGCTACACCTTC. It encodes CASSFTGAHGYTF.

V usage is TRBV14 and J usage is TRBJ2-7; 9 bases are shared with TRBD1. The V gene's germline CDR1 is SGHDN and CDR2 FVKESK. This CDR3 spans 14 amino acids. The ends lost 6 bases at V and 4 bases at J; junction bases unmatched: 7. The CDR3, as DNA: TGTGCCAGCAGACGGACAGGGGTGAAGTACGAGCAGTACTTC. It is translated as CASRRTGVKYEQYF.

This clone was recorded a few times. The J gene is TRBJ2-1, the V gene TRBV9; a weak D match, TRBD2 (5 bases). This CDR3 contains 15 residues. Trimming shortened V by 0 bases and J by 4 bases, and 11 bases separated the two germline ends. In germline, CDR1 is SGDLS, CDR2 YYNGEE. The CDR3 is CASSVVSGYYNEQFF. In DNA, the CDR3 is TGTGCCAGCAGCGTAGTAAGCGGATATTACAATGAGCAGTTCTTC.

This chain joins TRBV6-1 and TRBJ1-1, with 8 bases aligning to TRBD1. The J segment lost 4 bases and the V segment lost 4 bases, leaving 11 bases of the junction unmatched. The CDR3 covers 16 residues. Germline lookup yields CDR1 MNHNS and CDR2 SASEGT. The CDR3 coding sequence is TGTGCCAGCAGTGCCCCAGGGGGCGCAGAGCGCACTGAAGCTTTCTTT. Its translation: CASSAPGGAERTEAFF.

The chain joins TRBV27 to TRBJ2-3; weak D call: TRBD1 (7 bases). CDR1 is MNHEY and CDR2 is SMNVEV in the germline V gene (reference sequence). V lost 6 bases and J 6 bases, leaving 13 bases between the germline ends. The CDR3 has 13 residues. The CDR3 DNA reads TGTGCCAGCAGCGGACAGGCGGGGGATACGCAGTATTTT. It encodes CASSGQAGDTQYF.

This clone was observed a few times. The chain is built from TRBV7-6 and TRBJ2-3; D is ambiguous. CDR3 size: 13 residues. The germline gives CDR1 SGHVS, CDR2 FNYEAQ. Trimming stripped 1 base from V and 2 bases from J, with 4 bases between. The CDR3 DNA sequence: TGTGCCAGCAGCTTAGTCGTCACAGATACGCAGTATTTT. This encodes CASSLVVTDTQYF.

This clone was picked up a small number of times. This chain connects TRBV4-2 to TRBJ2-7; 10 nucleotides match TRBD2. Per the germline V gene, CDR1 is LGHNA and CDR2 is YNFKEQ. Trimming at V came to 0 bases and at J to 3 bases, leaving 2 bases not matched to a gene. CDR3 size: 15 residues. CDR3 bases: TGTGCCAGCAGCCAAGACGCTAGCGGGGGCTACGAGCAGTACTTC. Amino acids: CASSQDASGGYEQYF.

This clone has a handful of counts. J is TRBJ2-7 and V is TRBV7-3; D is perhaps TRBD2 (7 bases). V was pared by 6 bases and J by 7 bases, with 16 bases between. The CDR3 contains 13 residues. The germline gives CDR1 SGHTA, CDR2 FQGTGA. The CDR3 sequence is CASSLGGADEQYF. The CDR3 coding sequence is TGTGCCAGCAGTTTGGGGGGGGCGGATGAGCAGTACTTC.

A few counts support this clone. This rearrangement joins TRBV7-8 to TRBJ2-2, with TRBD1 as a possible D gene (5 bases). CDR1 is SGHVS and CDR2 is FQNEAQ in the germline V gene. Trimming removed 0 bases at V and 5 bases at J, with 10 bases between. The CDR3 has 15 amino acids. The CDR3 DNA reads as TGTGCCAGCAGCTTAGCGATGCAGGGAACCGGGGAGCTGTTTTTT. Amino acids: CASSLAMQGTGELFF.

This clone appeared a few times. This sequence joins TRBV7-3 and TRBJ2-1; 13 nucleotides match TRBD2. The junction had 12 bases not matched to a gene; V was cut back by 4 bases and J by 0 bases. CDR3 length equals 20 residues. Germline-derived CDR1 and CDR2 are SGHTA and FQGTGA. CDR3 DNA: TGTGCCAGCAGCTCACCCACGGGACTAGCGGGAACATTCTCCTACAATGAGCAGTTCTTC. This sequence encodes CASSSPTGLAGTFSYNEQFF.

The chain is built from TRBV28 and TRBJ2-6; 8 nucleotides align to TRBD1. The CDR3 totals 15 residues. The trim removed 5 bases at V and 4 bases at J, leaving 4 bases unmatched. Germline CDR1 is MDHEN and CDR2 is SYDVKM. CDR3 residues: CASSLRGPGANVLTF. DNA of the CDR3: TGTGCCAGCAGTCTCAGGGGGCCAGGGGCCAACGTCCTGACTTTC.

The J gene is TRBJ1-6, the V gene TRBV5-1; D might be TRBD1 (5 bases). Deletions cut 0 bases from V and 5 bases from J, with 15 bases between. This CDR3 region has 17 residues. The germline V gene encodes CDR1 SGHRS and CDR2 YFSETQ. The DNA for the CDR3 is TGCGCCAGCAGCTTGGACAGCACGGACACCAATAATTCACCCCTCCACTTT. This sequence encodes CASSLDSTDTNNSPLHF.

V is TRBV2 and J is TRBJ2-3; TRBD2 matches at 8 bases. V gave up 2 bases and J gave up 4 bases; unmatched junction bases: 2. This CDR3 contains 14 residues. Germline V lookup: CDR1 SNHLY, CDR2 FYNNEI. CDR3 nucleotide sequence: TGTGCCAGCAGTGAACTAGCGGGCCCAGATACGCAGTATTTT. Its protein product is CASSELAGPDTQYF.